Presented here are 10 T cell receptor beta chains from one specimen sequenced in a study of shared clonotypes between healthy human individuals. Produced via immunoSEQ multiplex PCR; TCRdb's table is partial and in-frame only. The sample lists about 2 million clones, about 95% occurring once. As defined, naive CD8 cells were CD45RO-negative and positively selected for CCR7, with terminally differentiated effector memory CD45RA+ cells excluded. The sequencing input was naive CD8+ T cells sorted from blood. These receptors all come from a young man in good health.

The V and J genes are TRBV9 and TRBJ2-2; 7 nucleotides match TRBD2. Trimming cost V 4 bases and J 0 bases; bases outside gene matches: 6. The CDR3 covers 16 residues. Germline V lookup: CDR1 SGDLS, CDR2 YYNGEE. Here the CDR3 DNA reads TGTGCCAGCAGCCAACTCGGACTAGCGAACACCGGGGAGCTGTTTTTT. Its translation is CASSQLGLANTGELFF.

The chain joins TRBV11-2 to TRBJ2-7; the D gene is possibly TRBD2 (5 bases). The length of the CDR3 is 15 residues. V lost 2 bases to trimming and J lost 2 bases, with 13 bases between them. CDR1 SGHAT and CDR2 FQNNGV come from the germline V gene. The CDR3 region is CASSLMGGSTYEQYF. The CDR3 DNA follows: TGTGCCAGCAGCTTAATGGGCGGGTCTACCTACGAGCAGTACTTC.

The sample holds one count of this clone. The CDR3 is CASSLPLAGDTGELFF. The CDR3 DNA follows: TGCGCCAGCAGCTTACCACTAGCGGGAGACACCGGGGAGCTGTTTTTT. J is TRBJ2-2 and V is TRBV5-1; 11 bases line up with TRBD2. Per the germline V gene, CDR1 is SGHRS and CDR2 is YFSETQ. The CDR3 has 16 residues. The V and J ends lost 2 bases and 3 bases, in that order; junction bases with no gene match: 3.

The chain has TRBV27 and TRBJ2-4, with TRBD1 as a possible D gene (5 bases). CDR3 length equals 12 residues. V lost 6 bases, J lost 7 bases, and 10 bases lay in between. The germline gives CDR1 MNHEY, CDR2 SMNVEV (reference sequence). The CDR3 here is CASSQGANIQYF. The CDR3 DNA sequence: TGTGCCAGCAGCCAGGGTGCCAACATTCAGTACTTC.

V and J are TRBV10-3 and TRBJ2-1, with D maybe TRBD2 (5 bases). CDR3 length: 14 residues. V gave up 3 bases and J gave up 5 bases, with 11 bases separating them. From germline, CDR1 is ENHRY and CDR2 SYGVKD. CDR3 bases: TGTGCCATCAGTGACCCCAGCGGAAACAATGAGCAGTTCTTC. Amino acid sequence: CAISDPSGNNEQFF.

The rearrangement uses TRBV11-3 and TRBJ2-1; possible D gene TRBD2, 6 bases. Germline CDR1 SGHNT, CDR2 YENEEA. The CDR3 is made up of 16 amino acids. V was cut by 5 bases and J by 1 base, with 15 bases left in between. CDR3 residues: CASSPEGGKSYNEQFF. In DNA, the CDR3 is TGTGCCAGCAGCCCGGAGGGCGGGAAGTCCTACAATGAGCAGTTCTTC.

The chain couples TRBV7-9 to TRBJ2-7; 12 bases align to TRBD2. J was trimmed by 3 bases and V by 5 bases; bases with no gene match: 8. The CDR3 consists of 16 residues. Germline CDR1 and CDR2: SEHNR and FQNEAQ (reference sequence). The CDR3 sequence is CASSTSSGRGNYEQYF. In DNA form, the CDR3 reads TGTGCCAGCAGCACCTCTAGCGGGAGGGGGAACTACGAGCAGTACTTC.

In DNA, the CDR3 is TGTGCCAGCAGCCTATTCAGGGGACCCCTCTACGAGCAGTACTTC. Encoded protein: CASSLFRGPLYEQYF. V gene TRBV5-6 combines with J gene TRBJ2-7; D is perhaps TRBD1 (6 bases). Germline loops: CDR1 SGHDT, CDR2 YYEEEE. The CDR3 sequence is 15 residues long. V lost 4 bases to trimming and J lost 3 bases, with 17 bases between them. Full variable domain (outside the CDR3, taken from reference TRBV5-6 and TRBJ2-7): DAGVTQSPTHLIKTRGQQVTLRCSPKSGHDTVSWYQQALGQGPQFIFQYYEEEERQRGNFPDRFSGHQFPNYSSELNVNALLLGDSALYLCASSLFRGPLYEQYFGPGTRLTVT.

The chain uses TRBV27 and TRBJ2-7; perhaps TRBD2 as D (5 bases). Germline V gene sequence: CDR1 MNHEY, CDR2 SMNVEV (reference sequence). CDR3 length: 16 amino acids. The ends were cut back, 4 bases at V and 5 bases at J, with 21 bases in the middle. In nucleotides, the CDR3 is TGTGCCAGCAGTTCCCGAGGGTCCCCTAAAAGCGACGAGCAGTACTTC. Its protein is CASSSRGSPKSDEQYF.

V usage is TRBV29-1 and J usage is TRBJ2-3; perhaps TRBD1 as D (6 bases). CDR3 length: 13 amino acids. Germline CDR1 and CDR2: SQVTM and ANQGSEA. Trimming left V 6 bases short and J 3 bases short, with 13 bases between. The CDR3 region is CSVLRGLTDTQYF. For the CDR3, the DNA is TGCAGCGTCCTCAGGGGTTTGACAGATACGCAGTATTTT.